The clone carrying this T cell receptor (beta chain) was detected ten times or more. Antigen specificity is unknown. Via MiXCR, TCRdb re-called the 5' RACE reads, giving one row per CDR3 protein. Among 150,000 or so distinct CDR3 sequences listed, 3% to 4.5% were seen once. The data derive from a study of identical twins. Germline CDR1 is SGHTA and CDR2 is FQGNSA. CDR3 length: 11 residues. The V end was cut by 5 bases, the J end by 12 bases, with 13 bases between. Study results and limitations: Excess twin sharing in beta out-of-frame sequences was weaker. Donors were not followed over many years; analysis was cross-sectional. For monozygotic twins, models underestimated out-of-frame TCR alpha sharing.

The sample was memory T cells sorted from blood. The rearrangement uses TRBV7-2 and TRBJ2-5; D is unresolved. The TCR originated in a man aged 18 to 30 in good health. CDR3 region: CASSRAAEKYF. CDR3 nucleotide sequence: TGTGCCAGCAGCAGAGCTGCGGAAAAGTACTTC. The full variable domain, completed using reference TRBV7-2 and TRBJ2-5, is GAGVSQSPSNKVTEKGKDVELRCDPISGHTALYWYRQSLGQGLEFLIYFQGNSAPDKSGLPSDRFSAERTGGSVSTLTIQRTQQEDSAVYLCASSRAAEKYFGPGTRLLVL.